This T cell receptor beta chain was obtained from a study of monozygotic twins with cystic fibrosis. Study-level findings and limits: Low clonality (median roughly 0.0087) suggested a mostly naive repertoire. Monozygotic CF twin pairs shared significantly more nucleotide-identical clonotypes than unrelated CF individuals did.

Concerning this clone: As yet, its antigen is unknown.

V lost 6 bases and J 6 bases, leaving 8 bases between the germline ends. There are 12 residues in the CDR3. Germline V CDR1 and CDR2: SGHVS, FNYEAQ. Sequenced by immunoSEQ multiplex PCR; TCRdb stores in-frame clones only, minus some. The data hold roughly 25,000 clones, with approximately 90% observed a single time. This TCR came from a girl aged 2 to 10 with cystic fibrosis. The chain is built from TRBV7-6 and TRBJ2-2; D is ambiguous. The sequencing sample was made of blood. The CDR3: CASSPIPGELFF. Here the CDR3 DNA reads TGTGCCAGCAGTCCTATTCCCGGGGAGCTGTTTTTT.